Listed here are 14 T cell receptor beta chains from one sample, sequenced in a study of radiotherapy plus CTLA-4 blockade in lung cancer. The repertoire was sequenced with immunoSEQ multiplex PCR; TCRdb's copy has only in-frame clones and lacks some. Of some 35,000 clones in the sample, 75% to 90% are singletons; the top ten hold roughly 5%. Material: peripheral blood, obtained from a patient treated with radiotherapy plus ipilimumab. The receptors were sampled from a human donor with non-small cell lung cancer who had stable disease on radiotherapy plus ipilimumab.

The CDR3 DNA sequence: TGTGCCAGCAGCCAAGAAGGGACTAGCATTTCCTACGAGCAGTACTTC. This encodes CASSQEGTSISYEQYF. The V and J genes are TRBV4-2 and TRBJ2-7; 9 nucleotides agree with TRBD2. This CDR3 comprises 16 residues. Germline values: CDR1 LGHNA, CDR2 YNFKEQ. V shed 0 bases, J shed 1 base, and the junction held 4 bases outside the gene matches.

The V and J genes are TRBV27 and TRBJ2-7; no definite D call. The V gene lost 4 bases and the J gene lost 0 bases, with 4 bases spanning the gap. Germline V gene sequence: CDR1 MNHEY, CDR2 SMNVEV (reference sequence). The CDR3 sequence is 12 residues long. The CDR3 spells CASSSRSYEQYF. In DNA, the CDR3 is TGTGCCAGCAGTTCCCGCTCCTACGAGCAGTACTTC.

The rearrangement links TRBV18 to TRBJ2-5, with D perhaps TRBD2 (6 bases). Trimming removed 0 bases at V and 5 bases at J, with 16 bases between. In germline, CDR1 is KGHSH, CDR2 LQKENI. This CDR3 comprises 16 residues. The CDR3 DNA is TGTGCCAGCTCACCACCTGGCGGGGCTAGCATGGAGACCCAGTACTTC. Its protein product is CASSPPGGASMETQYF.

The genes are TRBV4-1 and TRBJ2-5; D is undetermined. CDR3 size: 13 residues. Germline V gene sequence: CDR1 MGHRA, CDR2 YSYEKL. The V and J ends lost 1 base and 5 bases respectively, with 8 bases between them. The CDR3 loop is CASSQAEAETQYF. CDR3 nucleotide sequence: TGCGCCAGCAGCCAAGCCGAGGCTGAGACCCAGTACTTC.

The gene calls are TRBV6-6 and TRBJ1-6, with D maybe TRBD1 (5 bases). This CDR3 has 14 residues. Germline CDR1 and CDR2: MNHNY and SVGAGI (reference sequence). V was shortened by 5 bases and J by 8 bases, with 13 bases between the two germline ends. The CDR3 sequence: CASSLTGGDSPLHF. CDR3 nucleotide sequence: TGTGCCAGCAGTCTTACGGGGGGGGATTCACCCCTCCACTTT.

The chain links TRBV5-4 to TRBJ1-2, with TRBD1 as a possible D gene (6 bases). V lost 4 bases to trimming and J lost 0 bases, with 19 bases between them. CDR1 and CDR2 from the germline V gene are SGHNT and YYREEE (reference sequence). The CDR3 totals 17 residues. The CDR3 reads CASSPSRGGAANYGYTF. The CDR3, as DNA: TGTGCCAGCAGCCCATCCAGGGGAGGGGCCGCTAACTATGGCTACACCTTC.

V usage is TRBV10-3 and J usage is TRBJ2-2; possibly TRBD2 for D (6 bases). From germline, CDR1 is ENHRY and CDR2 SYGVKD. The CDR3 is 14 residues long. Trimming pared 8 bases from V and 1 base from J, leaving 11 bases between. As DNA, the CDR3 is TGTGCCATCCCCGCGGGAAGGAACACCGGGGAGCTGTTTTTT. Translation: CAIPAGRNTGELFF.

The V call is TRBV14, the J call TRBJ2-1; 12 bases agree with TRBD2. The CDR3 runs to 17 residues. The germline V gene has CDR1 SGHDN and CDR2 FVKESK. The J segment lost 4 bases and the V segment lost 2 bases, leaving 6 bases of the junction unmatched. The CDR3 DNA sequence: TGTGCCAGCAGCCAAAGGCCTAGCGGGAGGGGTTACAATGAGCAGTTCTTC. This encodes CASSQRPSGRGYNEQFF.

This clone appeared a single time. This chain connects TRBV27 to TRBJ1-2; D is uncertain. The V gene lost 4 bases and the J gene lost 4 bases, with 13 bases spanning the gap. CDR3 length: 14 residues. Germline CDR1 and CDR2: MNHEY and SMNVEV (reference sequence). The chain's CDR3 is CASSSRTETYGYTF. CDR3 DNA sequence: TGTGCCAGCAGTTCGCGAACAGAAACCTATGGCTACACCTTC.

The chain carries TRBV7-9 and TRBJ2-2; 11 nucleotides match TRBD2. The CDR3 is 17 residues long. J gave up 6 bases and V 1 base, and 7 bases lay outside the gene matches. The germline gives CDR1 SEHNR, CDR2 FQNEAQ (reference sequence). The CDR3: CASSLGIAGGSSGELFF. CDR3 coding DNA: TGTGCCAGCAGCTTAGGGATAGCGGGAGGGTCGTCCGGGGAGCTGTTTTTT.

V is TRBV6-5 and J is TRBJ1-6; 7 nucleotides match TRBD1. The CDR3 sequence is 13 residues long. V trimming: 5 bases; J trimming: 8 bases; junction bases outside the gene matches: 3. Germline V gene lookup returns CDR1 MNHEY and CDR2 SVGAGI. In nucleotides, the CDR3 is TGTGCCAGCAGTGACGGGACAGATTCACCCCTCCACTTT. It codes for CASSDGTDSPLHF.

The genes are TRBV29-1 and TRBJ2-7; D is undetermined. Trimming pared 0 bases from V and 0 bases from J, leaving 6 bases between. The CDR3 runs 13 residues. Per the germline V gene, CDR1 is SQVTM and CDR2 is ANQGSEA. CDR3: CSVEDGPSYEQYF. DNA of the CDR3: TGCAGCGTTGAAGATGGCCCCTCCTACGAGCAGTACTTC.

This chain joins TRBV4-3 and TRBJ1-3, with D hard to call. Per the germline V gene, CDR1 is LGHNA and CDR2 is YSLEER. The CDR3 loop spans 15 amino acids. V lost 2 bases, J lost 1 base, and 9 bases lay in between. CDR3 DNA sequence: TGCGCCAGCAGCCAATACTCGGGTTCTGGAAACACCATATATTTT. Translation: CASSQYSGSGNTIYF.

This clone was picked up one time. V is TRBV19 and J is TRBJ1-5; a weak D match, TRBD1 (5 bases). The V and J ends lost 4 bases and 0 bases respectively, with 22 bases between them. Germline loops: CDR1 LNHDA, CDR2 SQIVND (reference sequence). This CDR3 comprises 19 residues. The CDR3 DNA reads TGTGCCAGTAGTACTCCCCTCGGGACTGATGTTTATAGCAATCAGCCCCAGCATTTT. It translates to CASSTPLGTDVYSNQPQHF. The full variable domain, its missing parts supplied by reference TRBV19 and TRBJ1-5, is DGGITQSPKYLFRKEGQNVTLSCEQNLNHDAMYWYRQDPGQGLRLIYYSQIVNDFQKGDIAEGYSVSREKKESFPLTVTSAQKNPTAFYLCASSTPLGTDVYSNQPQHFGDGTRLSIL.